This T cell receptor (beta chain) was identified during a study of shared clonotypes between healthy human individuals. Clones were sequenced by immunoSEQ multiplex PCR, and TCRdb holds only the in-frame ones, with some missing. The sample yields about 1 million clones, around 74% seen once. Details on this clone: The antigen is unknown.

Overall study results and limits: Generally, estimated richness proved larger in naive subsets than it did in memory subsets. When naive CD4 clonotypes were compared across several donors, about 5% were shared.

The sequencing input was memory CD4+ T cells sorted from blood. The subset denotes: CD45RA-negative fraction. This TCR came from a man in his late teens or twenties in good health.

The CDR3 coding sequence is TGTGCCAGCACCTTAGCAGGGCAAGGAAGGAATGAGCAGTTCTTC. This gives the protein CASTLAGQGRNEQFF. The chain has TRBV28 and TRBJ2-1; D may be TRBD1 (5 bases). Trimming left V 7 bases short and J 7 bases short, with 20 bases between. The CDR3 extends over 15 amino acids. The germline gives CDR1 MDHEN, CDR2 SYDVKM.